This T cell receptor (beta chain) appears in the sequencing data of a study of T-cell memory formation after mild COVID-19. Study context: TCR clusters showed largely donor specificity.

UMIs and sample barcodes were carried by the TCR alpha and TCR beta cDNA libraries that 5'RACE produced using constant-segment primers. MiXCR, run by TCRdb on the 5' RACE reads, gives a single entry per CDR3 protein. Among 400,000 to 500,000 distinct CDR3 sequences listed, 15% to 20% were seen once. This clonotype has just a few counts. CDR3 length: 18 amino acids. Germline V gene data show CDR1 as MNHNY and CDR2 as SVGAGI (reference sequence). Trimming pared 4 bases from V and 5 bases from J, leaving 23 bases between. V is TRBV6-6 and J is TRBJ2-2, with D maybe TRBD1 (5 bases). This clonotype was sampled from an adult woman who had mild COVID-19 (a few samples of this study predate the infection). Cell type and time point are not known. The material sequenced was PBMCs or a T cell subset sorted from them (not recorded which). CDR3 in amino acids: CASSSRQSKGRVTGELFF. The CDR3, as DNA: TGTGCCAGCAGTTCGCGACAGAGCAAGGGGCGAGTGACCGGGGAGCTGTTTTTT.